The clone carrying this T cell receptor (beta chain) came up many times. The data originate from a study of HIV-infected patients and healthy controls. The repertoire came from unfractionated whole blood and reflected all unsorted peripheral T cells. cDNA was made from 500 ng RNA using alpha and beta constant primers. Alpha and beta chain libraries were made separately by chain-specific third strand synthesis with multiplexing indices. TCRdb redid the calling of the 5' RACE reads with MiXCR, one entry per CDR3 protein. This sample has fewer than 20,000 distinct CDR3 sequences, with over 9% found just once. The germline CDR1 and CDR2 sequences are LNHDA and SQIVND (reference sequence). Deletions cut 11 bases from V and 1 base from J, with 9 bases between. The CDR3 has 12 residues.

The sample consisted of blood. V usage is TRBV19 and J usage is TRBJ1-5, with D possibly being TRBD1 (5 bases). This sequence originates from an adult in good health. The DNA for the CDR3 is TGTGCCTCCCGGGGGAGCAATCAGCCCCAGCATTTT. Translating it yields CASRGSNQPQHF.